The present entry profiles one TCR beta chain with its context. Antigen: not known. This sample is part of a study of OX40 agonist ivuxolimab in advanced cancers. Overall study context: Of the participants, approximately 38% had some prior anti-PD-1, anti-PD-L1 or anti-CTLA-4 therapy, which was allowed.

Whole-study results and caveats: Averaged across samples, CD8+ T cells carried more expanded clones than CD4+ did.

V dropped 9 bases and J dropped 5; count of bases not matched to a gene: 6. The CDR3 runs 14 residues. Germline loops: CDR1 ENHRY, CDR2 SYGVKD. Libraries were prepared by immunoSEQ multiplex PCR; TCRdb keeps only in-frame clonotypes and omits some of them. The data contain tens of thousands of clones, 84% of them seen just once; the ten biggest clones take up around 0.78%. The source is an adult with an advanced solid tumor such as melanoma, head and neck, liver or kidney cancer. Specimen: CD4+ or CD8+ T cells sorted from blood, collected in a trial of the OX40 agonist ivuxolimab. The J gene is TRBJ2-2, the V gene TRBV10-3, with 10 nucleotides matching TRBD2. For the CDR3, the DNA is TGTGCCATTACTAGCGGGATCCGTACCGGGGAGCTGTTTTTT. Residues: CAITSGIRTGELFF.